This paragraph covers one TCR beta chain sequence. Per the original data handling: Reference gene primer amplification gave nucleated cell count estimates. Clones were read by immunoSEQ multiplex PCR, and TCRdb kept only the in-frame ones, dropping some. The DNA was the basis for D and trimming; V, J and clone size are from that table. The table lists roughly 300,000 clones, roughly 90% of them singletons. These data belong to a study of blood T cell repertoires in COVID-19. Study as a whole: The study drew acute and convalescent COVID-19 samples from the United States, Italy and Spain. From T cells, B-cell-depleted T cells, or PBMCs came the material, which was cDNA or gDNA.

Trimming took off 5 bases at V and 1 base at J, with 9 bases between the two ends. The CDR3 is 14 amino acids. Germline V CDR1 and CDR2: SGHRS, YFSETQ. This rearrangement joins TRBV5-1 to TRBJ2-2; D perhaps matches TRBD2 (6 bases). Source material: peripheral blood. The receptor's source is a man between 18 and 35 years old who had recovered from COVID-19. CDR3 amino acids: CASRRELNTGELFF. The CDR3 bases are TGCGCCAGCAGGCGGGAACTGAACACCGGGGAGCTGTTTTTT.